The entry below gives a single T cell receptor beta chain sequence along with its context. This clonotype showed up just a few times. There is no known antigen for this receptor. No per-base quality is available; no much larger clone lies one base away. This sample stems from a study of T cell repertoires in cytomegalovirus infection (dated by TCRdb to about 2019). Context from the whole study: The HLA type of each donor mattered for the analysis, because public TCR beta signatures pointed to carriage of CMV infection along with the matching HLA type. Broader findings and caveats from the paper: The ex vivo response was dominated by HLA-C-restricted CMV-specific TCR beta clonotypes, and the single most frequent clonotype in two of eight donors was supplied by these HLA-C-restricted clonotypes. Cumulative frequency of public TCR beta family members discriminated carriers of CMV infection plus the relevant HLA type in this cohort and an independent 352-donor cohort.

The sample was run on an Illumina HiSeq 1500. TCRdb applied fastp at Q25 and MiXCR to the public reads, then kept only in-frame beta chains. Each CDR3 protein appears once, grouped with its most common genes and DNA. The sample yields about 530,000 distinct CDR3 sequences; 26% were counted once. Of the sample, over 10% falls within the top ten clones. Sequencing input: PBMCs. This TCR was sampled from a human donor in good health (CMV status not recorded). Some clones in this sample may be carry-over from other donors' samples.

The CDR3 amino acid sequence is: CSAKRQGSGENIQYF. The DNA sequence reads TGCAGTGCTAAGAGACAGGGATCGGGCGAAAACATTCAGTACTTC. The V gene is TRBV20-1 and the J gene is TRBJ2-4, with 7 bases aligning to TRBD1. Clipping removes 4 bases from V and 5 bases from J, with 11 as the unmatched junction base count. The CDR3 starts with the cysteine, ends with the phenylalanine, and has 15 residues. The kept DNA is CDR3 alone, 45 bases in frame from the first base. According to the germline V gene (reference sequence), CDR1 reads DFQATT and CDR2 reads SNEGSKA.